This T cell receptor beta chain was captured by sequencing in a study of blood T cells in healthy people across ages. The authors drew 8 to 10 milliliters of peripheral blood from each donor. Primed by a sample-barcoded 5' primer and a J-beta primer mix, a second PCR proceeded for roughly 6 to 12 cycles. TCRdb passed the 5' RACE reads through MiXCR, listing each CDR3 protein once. The data hold about 1 million distinct CDR3 sequences, with around 45% observed a single time. Regarding this clonotype: Its antigen is still unknown.

Regarding the study as a whole: The fall in TCR beta diversity per million T cells was roughly linear with age.

This CDR3 contains 13 residues. Trimming shortened V by 4 bases and J by 12 bases, and 18 bases separated the two germline ends. CDR1 SGHTA and CDR2 FQGNSA come from the germline V gene. The sample taken for sequencing was blood. The source is a woman aged 60-70 years in good health. The chain employs TRBV7-2 and TRBJ1-1; D is unclear. CDR3 in amino acids: CASSSAGSSESFF. CDR3 bases: TGTGCCAGCAGCTCCGCCGGGAGTTCGGAGTCTTTCTTT. The whole variable domain, filled in from reference TRBV7-2 and TRBJ1-1, reads GAGVSQSPSNKVTEKGKDVELRCDPISGHTALYWYRQSLGQGLEFLIYFQGNSAPDKSGLPSDRFSAERTGGSVSTLTIQRTQQEDSAVYLCASSSAGSSESFFGQGTRLTVV.